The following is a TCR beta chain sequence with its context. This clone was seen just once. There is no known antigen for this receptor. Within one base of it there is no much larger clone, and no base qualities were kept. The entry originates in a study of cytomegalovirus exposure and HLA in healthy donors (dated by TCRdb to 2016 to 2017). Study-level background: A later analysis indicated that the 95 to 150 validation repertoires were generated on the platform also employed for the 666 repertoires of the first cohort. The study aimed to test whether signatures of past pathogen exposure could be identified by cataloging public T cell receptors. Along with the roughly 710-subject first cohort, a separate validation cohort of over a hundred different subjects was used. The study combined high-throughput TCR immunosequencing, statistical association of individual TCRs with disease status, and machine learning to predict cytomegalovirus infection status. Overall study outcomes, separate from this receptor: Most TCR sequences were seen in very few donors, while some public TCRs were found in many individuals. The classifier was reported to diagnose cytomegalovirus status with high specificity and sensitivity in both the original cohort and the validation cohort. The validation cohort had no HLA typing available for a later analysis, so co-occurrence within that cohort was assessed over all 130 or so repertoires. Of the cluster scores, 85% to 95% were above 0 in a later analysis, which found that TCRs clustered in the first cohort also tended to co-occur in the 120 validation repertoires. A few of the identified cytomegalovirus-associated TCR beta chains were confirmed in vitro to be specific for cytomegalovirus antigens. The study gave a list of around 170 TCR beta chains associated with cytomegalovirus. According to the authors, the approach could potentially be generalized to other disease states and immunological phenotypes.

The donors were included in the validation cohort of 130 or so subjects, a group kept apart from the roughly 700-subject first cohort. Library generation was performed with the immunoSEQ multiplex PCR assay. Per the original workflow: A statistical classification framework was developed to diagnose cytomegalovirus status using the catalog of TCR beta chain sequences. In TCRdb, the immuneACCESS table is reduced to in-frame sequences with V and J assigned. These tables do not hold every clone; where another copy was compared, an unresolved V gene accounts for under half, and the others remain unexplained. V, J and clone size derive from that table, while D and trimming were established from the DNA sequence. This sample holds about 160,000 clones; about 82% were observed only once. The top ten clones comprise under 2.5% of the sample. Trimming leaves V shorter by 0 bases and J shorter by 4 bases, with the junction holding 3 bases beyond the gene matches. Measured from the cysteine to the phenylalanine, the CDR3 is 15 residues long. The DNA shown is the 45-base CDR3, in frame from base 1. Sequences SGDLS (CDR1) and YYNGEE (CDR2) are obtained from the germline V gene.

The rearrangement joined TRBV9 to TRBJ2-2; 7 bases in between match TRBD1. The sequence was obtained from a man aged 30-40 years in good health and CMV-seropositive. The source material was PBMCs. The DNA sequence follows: TGTGCCAGCAGCGTAGGCTCAGGGGGCACCGGGGAGCTGTTTTTT. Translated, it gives CASSVGSGGTGELFF.